The 23 T cell receptor beta chains reported below all come from one sample, sequenced in a study of cytomegalovirus exposure and HLA in healthy donors. The PCR had 60 Vbeta and 13 Jbeta primers. Data came from immunoSEQ multiplex PCR; TCRdb stores just in-frame clones and leaves some out. The sample lists some 160,000 clones; roughly 80% were seen once. Material for sequencing was PBMCs. The receptor set was obtained from a man aged 35-49 years in good health and CMV-seronegative.

CDR3 nucleotides: TGTGCCAGTAGTACCGGACAGTTCTCCGGGCAGCCCCAGCATTTT. It codes for CASSTGQFSGQPQHF. This rearrangement joins TRBV19 to TRBJ1-5; the D gene is possibly TRBD1 (6 bases). V was pared by 4 bases and J by 7 bases, with 17 bases between. Germline CDR1 and CDR2: LNHDA and SQIVND (reference sequence). The CDR3 has 15 amino acids.

The V and J genes are TRBV9 and TRBJ2-5; 13 bases align to TRBD2. V was clipped by 4 bases and J by 4 bases; unmatched bases: 10. The CDR3 runs 17 residues. The germline gives CDR1 SGDLS, CDR2 YYNGEE. CDR3 in amino acids: CASSSGLAGLSGETQYF. The CDR3 nucleotides are TGTGCCAGCAGCTCGGGACTAGCGGGATTAAGTGGAGAGACCCAGTACTTC.

This chain joins TRBV27 and TRBJ2-4; tentatively, D is TRBD2 (5 bases). The CDR3 contains 15 residues. V was trimmed by 5 bases and J by 9 bases, leaving 20 bases between them. Per the germline V gene, CDR1 is MNHEY and CDR2 is SMNVEV (reference sequence). CDR3 in DNA: TGTGCCAGCAGTCCACTCTTGACGGGGAGAGGCATTCAGTACTTC. Protein product: CASSPLLTGRGIQYF.

The chain couples TRBV13 to TRBJ2-5; 7 positions agree with TRBD1. TRBJ2-7 explains the end of the DNA better; the J call may be wrong. The CDR3 sequence is 19 residues long. Per the germline V gene, CDR1 is PRHDT and CDR2 is FYEKMQ (reference sequence). For the CDR3, the DNA is TGTGCCAGCAGCTTAGGTAGAGGGGGAACAGGGGCGCTTGACTACGAGCAGTACTTC. Residues: CASSLGRGGTGALDYEQYF.

V is TRBV7-9 and J is TRBJ1-1; 7 bases line up with TRBD1. The CDR3 has 16 amino acids. With 3 bases clipped from V and 2 bases from J, the junction kept 9 bases outside the gene matches. From germline, CDR1 is SEHNR and CDR2 FQNEAQ (reference sequence). CDR3 DNA: TGTGCCAGCAGCTTTGAGACAGGGAGACTAAACACTGAAGCTTTCTTT. Translating gives CASSFETGRLNTEAFF.

This clone occurred a few times. J is TRBJ1-6 and V is TRBV6-6, with a possible D match to TRBD1 (6 bases). Germline V CDR1 and CDR2: MNHNY, SVGAGI (reference sequence). The V gene lost 6 bases and the J gene lost 5 bases, with 14 bases spanning the gap. The CDR3 loop spans 15 amino acids. The CDR3 here is CASSRYRENNSPLHF. DNA of the CDR3: TGTGCCAGCAGCCGGTACAGGGAGAATAATTCACCCCTCCACTTT.

The chain carries TRBV9 and TRBJ2-7, with D unresolved. CDR1 is SGDLS, CDR2 YYNGEE, per germline. The CDR3 length is 14 residues. With 0 bases removed from V and 3 bases from J, the gap between germline ends came to 10 bases. As DNA, the CDR3 is TGTGCCAGCAGCGTAGGGTCAGTTGACTACGAGCAGTACTTC. Its translation: CASSVGSVDYEQYF.

The chain couples TRBV5-4 to TRBJ1-6; 11 positions match TRBD1. Germline CDR1 is SGHNT and CDR2 is YYREEE (reference sequence). V lost 1 base, J lost 5 bases, and 8 bases stayed unmatched. The CDR3 is 18 amino acids. The CDR3 spells CASSLIGQGAAHNSPLHF. In DNA, the CDR3 is TGTGCCAGCAGCTTGATCGGACAGGGGGCAGCTCATAATTCACCCCTCCACTTT.

The chain carries TRBV18 and TRBJ1-1, with 8 bases aligning to TRBD1. CDR3 size: 17 residues. Trimming cost V 6 bases and J 1 base; bases outside gene matches: 13. Per the germline V gene, CDR1 is KGHSH and CDR2 is LQKENI. The chain's CDR3 is CASSTGEGRGRNTEAFF. The CDR3 region has the DNA TGTGCCAGCTCGACCGGGGAGGGCAGGGGGCGGAACACTGAAGCTTTCTTT.

The rearrangement uses TRBV11-2 and TRBJ1-1; D may be TRBD1 (6 bases). There are 11 residues in the CDR3. The ends were cut back, 8 bases at V and 11 bases at J, with 15 bases in the middle. The germline V gene has CDR1 SGHAT and CDR2 FQNNGV. CDR3 nucleotide sequence: TGTGCCAGCGGAATACAGGGCTGGGCTTTCTTT. This codes for CASGIQGWAFF.

V usage is TRBV6-6 and J usage is TRBJ2-5, with TRBD2 identical over 12 bases. Germline V gene sequence: CDR1 MNHNY, CDR2 SVGAGI (reference sequence). The length of the CDR3 is 16 residues. The trim removed 7 bases at V and 1 base at J, leaving 7 bases unmatched. Written as DNA, the CDR3 is TGTGCCAGCATACATCGACTAGCGGGGGTCCAAGAGACCCAGTACTTC. Translation: CASIHRLAGVQETQYF.

The chain carries TRBV18 and TRBJ1-6; D might be TRBD1 (5 bases). Trimming pared 6 bases from V and 11 bases from J, leaving 17 bases between. This CDR3 region has 14 residues. The germline CDR1 and CDR2 sequences are KGHSH and LQKENI. CDR3 in amino acids: CASSGSGGIAPLHF. The CDR3 nucleotides read TGTGCCAGCTCTGGGTCCGGGGGTATTGCACCCCTCCACTTT.

The chain couples TRBV6-1 to TRBJ2-1; 9 bases fit TRBD2. Trimming took 6 bases from V and 5 from J; bases not matched to a gene: 5. Germline CDR1 is MNHNS and CDR2 is SASEGT. This CDR3 has 14 residues. CDR3 amino acids: CASRFSGGNNEQFF. For the CDR3, the DNA is TGTGCCAGCAGGTTTAGCGGGGGTAACAATGAGCAGTTCTTC.

The J gene is TRBJ2-3, the V gene TRBV9; 11 bases align to TRBD1. Losses at the gene ends were 2 bases for V and 5 bases for J; bases not matched to a gene: 10. The CDR3 totals 17 residues. Germline V gene data show CDR1 as SGDLS and CDR2 as YYNGEE. This chain's CDR3 is CASSVGTGGFVLDTQYF. The CDR3, as DNA: TGTGCCAGCAGCGTCGGGACAGGGGGATTTGTTCTAGATACGCAGTATTTT.

The rearrangement joins TRBV5-1 to TRBJ2-7, with a weak D call TRBD1 (6 bases). The CDR3 is made up of 15 amino acids. V lost 1 base, J lost 2 bases, and 13 bases lay in between. Germline-derived CDR1 and CDR2 are SGHRS and YFSETQ. In nucleotides, the CDR3 is TGCGCCAGCAGCTTGTTACCGGGACAAGCCTACGAGCAGTACTTC. Its translation: CASSLLPGQAYEQYF.

The V gene is TRBV2, the J gene TRBJ2-5, with D maybe TRBD2 (6 bases). The germline gives CDR1 SNHLY, CDR2 FYNNEI. CDR3 length: 14 amino acids. V gave up 3 bases and J gave up 5 bases, with 13 bases separating them. In DNA form, the CDR3 reads TGTGCCAGCAGTGAGGGACCTGGGGGGGAGACCCAGTACTTC. Residues: CASSEGPGGETQYF. Based on the CDR3 plus reference TRBV2 and TRBJ2-5, the full variable domain is EPEVTQTPSHQVTQMGQEVILRCVPISNHLYFYWYRQILGQKVEFLVSFYNNEISEKSEIFDDQFSVERPDGSNFTLKIRSTKLEDSAMYFCASSEGPGGETQYFGPGTRLLVL.

CDR3 protein: CATGREKTGGYTF. The CDR3 coding sequence is TGTGCCACCGGACGAGAAAAAACGGGGGGCTACACCTTC. V usage is TRBV10-3 and J usage is TRBJ1-2; the D is unclear. Looked up from germline, CDR1 is ENHRY and CDR2 is SYGVKD. CDR3 length: 13 residues. Trimming stripped 10 bases from V and 8 bases from J, with 20 bases between.

As DNA, the CDR3 is TGCGCCAGCAGCCAAGATAGGCGGGGGGGTAGCACAGATACGCAGTATTTT. The encoded protein is CASSQDRRGGSTDTQYF. The chain combines TRBV4-3 with TRBJ2-3, with 9 positions matching TRBD2. V was clipped by 0 bases and J by 0 bases; unmatched bases: 4. The CDR3 loop spans 17 amino acids. CDR1 and CDR2 (germline): LGHNA, YSLEER.

V usage is TRBV4-1 and J usage is TRBJ2-7; D is ambiguous. The V and J ends lost 4 bases and 0 bases respectively, with 16 bases between them. CDR3 length: 16 amino acids. CDR1 MGHRA and CDR2 YSYEKL come from the germline V gene. This CDR3 is CASSRGSPEDSYEQYF. The CDR3 nucleotides are TGCGCCAGCAGCCGCGGATCCCCCGAGGACTCCTACGAGCAGTACTTC.

This chain connects TRBV27 to TRBJ2-1; maybe TRBD2 (5 bases). The V gene's germline CDR1 is MNHEY and CDR2 SMNVEV (reference sequence). The CDR3 totals 12 residues. V lost 2 bases, J lost 7 bases, and 6 bases lay in between. CDR3 coding DNA: TGTGCCAGCAGTTTAAGAGGGAATGAGCAGTTCTTC. It translates to CASSLRGNEQFF.

The chain couples TRBV14 to TRBJ1-2, with no clear D. Per germline, CDR1 SGHDN and CDR2 FVKESK. This CDR3 has 14 residues. Between the trimmed V and J ends, which lost 1 base and 1 base, there was a span of 7 bases. The CDR3 reads CASSQGTGNYGYTF. The CDR3, as DNA: TGTGCCAGCAGCCAAGGGACTGGTAACTATGGCTACACCTTC.

The rearrangement uses TRBV19 and TRBJ1-5; TRBD1 matches 7 bases. This CDR3 has 18 amino acids. Per the germline V gene, CDR1 is LNHDA and CDR2 is SQIVND (reference sequence). Trimming removed 3 bases from V and 0 bases from J; junction bases left unmatched: 11. The CDR3 loop reads CASSMRQGNLLSNQPQHF. In DNA form, the CDR3 reads TGTGCCAGTAGTATGAGACAGGGAAATCTACTTAGCAATCAGCCCCAGCATTTT.

This clone was found once. The V call is TRBV5-4, the J call TRBJ2-7; D perhaps matches TRBD2 (5 bases). In germline, CDR1 is SGHNT, CDR2 YYREEE (reference sequence). Trimming stripped 0 bases from V and 5 bases from J, with 9 bases between. The CDR3 loop spans 13 amino acids. CDR3 region: CASSLVYGDEQYF. The CDR3 DNA sequence: TGTGCCAGCAGCTTGGTCTACGGGGACGAGCAGTACTTC.